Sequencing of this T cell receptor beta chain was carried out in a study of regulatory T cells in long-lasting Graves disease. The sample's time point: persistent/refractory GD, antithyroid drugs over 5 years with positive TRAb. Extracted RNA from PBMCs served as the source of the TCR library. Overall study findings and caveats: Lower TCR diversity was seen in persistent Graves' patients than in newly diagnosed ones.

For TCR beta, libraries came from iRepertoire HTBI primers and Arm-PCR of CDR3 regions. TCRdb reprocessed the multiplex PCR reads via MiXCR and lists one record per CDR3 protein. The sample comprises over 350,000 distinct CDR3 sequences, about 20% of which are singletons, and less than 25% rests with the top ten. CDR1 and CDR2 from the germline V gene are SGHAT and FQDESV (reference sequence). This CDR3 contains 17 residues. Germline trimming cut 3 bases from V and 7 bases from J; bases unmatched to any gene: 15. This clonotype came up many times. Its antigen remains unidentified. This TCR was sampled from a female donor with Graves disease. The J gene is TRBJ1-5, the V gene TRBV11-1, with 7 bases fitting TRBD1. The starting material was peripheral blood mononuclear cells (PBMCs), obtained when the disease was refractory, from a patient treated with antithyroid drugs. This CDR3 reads CASSFTGTEFKEQPQHF. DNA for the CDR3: TGTGCCAGCAGCTTTACAGGGACAGAATTCAAGGAGCAGCCCCAGCATTTT.